A single sample is the source of the 27 T cell receptor beta chains below, sequenced in a study of blood T cell repertoires in COVID-19. Only in-frame clones appear in the TCRdb table, and some are missing; sequencing was by immunoSEQ multiplex PCR. The table has approximately 200,000 clones, around four fifths seen once. Input material: peripheral blood. The receptors derive from a woman aged 80 or over with COVID-19, enrolled during active disease.

This sequence joins TRBV10-3 and TRBJ2-1; 10 nucleotides agree with TRBD2. The CDR3 extends over 15 amino acids. From germline, CDR1 is ENHRY and CDR2 SYGVKD. With V trimmed by 2 bases and J by 2 bases, 0 bases remained unmatched. DNA for the CDR3: TGTGCCATCAGTGAGACTAGCGGGGCCTACAATGAGCAGTTCTTC. Amino acids: CAISETSGAYNEQFF.

CDR3 nucleotide sequence: TGTGCCAGCCGAAGGGGGGGTTCACCCCTCCACTTT. It is translated as CASRRGGSPLHF. This chain links TRBV12-3 or TRBV12-4 with TRBJ1-6, with D possibly matching TRBD1 (6 bases). Deletions cut 8 bases from V and 9 bases from J, with 11 bases between. The CDR3 extends over 12 amino acids.

V usage is TRBV5-6 and J usage is TRBJ1-1; no clear D. Germline-derived CDR1 and CDR2 are SGHDT and YYEEEE. The CDR3 spans 12 residues. The ends were cut back, 2 bases at V and 4 bases at J, with 6 bases in the middle. CDR3 nucleotide sequence: TGTGCCAGCAGCTTCGAGGGCACTGAAGCTTTCTTT. Protein sequence: CASSFEGTEAFF.

This rearrangement joins TRBV7-9 to TRBJ2-3, with D possibly matching TRBD1 (5 bases). With 2 bases removed from V and 5 bases from J, the gap between germline ends came to 11 bases. CDR1 is SEHNR and CDR2 is FQNEAQ in the germline V gene (reference sequence). The CDR3 has 14 amino acids. CDR3 in amino acids: CASSLSRAQDTQYF. The CDR3 coding sequence is TGTGCCAGCAGCTTATCCAGGGCTCAAGATACGCAGTATTTT.

The chain uses TRBV28 and TRBJ1-6; possible D gene TRBD1, 6 bases. The CDR3 length is 12 residues. V was pared by 6 bases and J by 19 bases, with 19 bases between. Germline-derived CDR1 and CDR2 are MDHEN and SYDVKM. The CDR3 is CASSVRSRDKHF. CDR3 DNA: TGTGCCAGCAGCGTTAGGTCCCGGGACAAGCACTTT.

The chain couples TRBV18 to TRBJ1-4; maybe TRBD1 (6 bases). The germline gives CDR1 KGHSH, CDR2 LQKENI. V was shortened by 3 bases and J by 8 bases, with 13 bases between the two germline ends. The CDR3 has 14 amino acids. DNA of the CDR3: TGTGCCAGCTCACCGATGCAACAGGGAGAAAAACTGTTTTTT. Its translation is CASSPMQQGEKLFF. The variable domain in full, completed from reference TRBV18 and TRBJ1-4, reads NAGVMQNPRHLVRRRGQEARLRCSPMKGHSHVYWYRQLPEEGLKFMVYLQKENIIDESGMPKERFSAEFPKEGPSILRIQQVVRGDSAAYFCASSPMQQGEKLFFGSGTQLSVL.

This chain connects TRBV28 to TRBJ2-7; 8 bases map to TRBD1. V was clipped by 10 bases and J by 3 bases; unmatched bases: 11. Germline CDR1 is MDHEN and CDR2 is SYDVKM. This CDR3 contains 14 residues. The chain's CDR3 is CATGTGGPFYEQYF. Here the CDR3 DNA reads TGTGCCACCGGCACAGGGGGACCCTTCTACGAGCAGTACTTC.

This chain uses TRBV30 with TRBJ2-3; 16 bases match TRBD2. Germline V gene lookup returns CDR1 GTSNPN and CDR2 SVGIG (reference sequence). CDR3 length: 16 residues. Unmatched junction bases numbered 5, after V lost 2 bases and J lost 6 bases. For the CDR3, the DNA is TGTGCCTGGAGTCCGGGACTAGCGGGGGGGAGGGATACGCAGTATTTT. It encodes CAWSPGLAGGRDTQYF.

The V and J genes are TRBV6-2 or TRBV6-3 and TRBJ2-5; perhaps TRBD2 as D (5 bases). The length of the CDR3 is 15 residues. CDR1 MNHEY and CDR2 SVGEGT come from the germline V gene. Trimming pared 0 bases from V and 1 base from J, leaving 9 bases between. The CDR3 sequence: CASSYSGVPQETQYF. Written as DNA, the CDR3 is TGTGCCAGCAGTTACTCCGGGGTACCCCAAGAGACCCAGTACTTC.

The chain uses TRBV4-1 and TRBJ2-3; no definite D call. The CDR3 is made up of 17 amino acids. Germline CDR1 is MGHRA and CDR2 is YSYEKL. V was cut by 2 bases and J by 2 bases, with 17 bases left in between. Here the CDR3 DNA reads TGCGCCAGCAGCCAATTCTCTAGTATCCGAAACACAGATACGCAGTATTTT. This gives the protein CASSQFSSIRNTDTQYF.

This chain joins TRBV2 and TRBJ1-1; D remains unclear. The CDR3 runs to 13 residues. Looked up from germline, CDR1 is SNHLY and CDR2 is FYNNEI. Trimming removed 6 bases from V and 2 bases from J, with 10 bases in between. CDR3 in amino acids: CASRRGFNTEAFF. The CDR3, as DNA: TGTGCCAGCAGGAGAGGATTTAACACTGAAGCTTTCTTT.

This chain links TRBV5-4 with TRBJ1-1; TRBD1 aligns across 8 bases. CDR3 length equals 14 residues. The germline CDR1 and CDR2 sequences are SGHNT and YYREEE (reference sequence). Trimming took 4 bases from V and 6 from J; bases not matched to a gene: 8. CDR3: CASSTGQGNAEAFF. CDR3 sequence (DNA): TGTGCCAGCAGCACAGGACAGGGCAACGCTGAAGCTTTCTTT.

CDR3 sequence reads: CASSNPGRQGEAFF. CDR3 coding DNA: TGTGCCAGCTCAAACCCAGGAAGACAGGGCGAAGCTTTCTTT. This chain uses TRBV18 with TRBJ1-1, with 7 bases fitting TRBD1. Germline lookup yields CDR1 KGHSH and CDR2 LQKENI. V was pared by 5 bases and J by 8 bases, with 11 bases of the junction left unmatched. This CDR3 has 14 amino acids.

V is TRBV23-1 and J is TRBJ1-5, with D possibly being TRBD1 (6 bases). TRBV23-1 is sorted into the ORF group, with uncertain function. V lost 3 bases and J lost 2, with 17 bases in between. The CDR3 is made up of 17 amino acids. The chain's CDR3 is CASSHPPGHWGNQPQHF. In DNA form, the CDR3 reads TGCGCCAGCAGTCATCCGCCGGGACACTGGGGCAATCAGCCCCAGCATTTT.

The chain recombines TRBV5-4 with TRBJ2-1; 9 positions match TRBD2. Germline CDR1 is SGHNT and CDR2 is YYREEE (reference sequence). This CDR3 is built from 15 residues. J lost 5 bases, V lost 5 bases, and 8 bases had no gene match. CDR3: CASSSSTSGNNEQFF. DNA for the CDR3: TGTGCCAGCAGTTCCTCGACTAGCGGAAACAATGAGCAGTTCTTC. The whole variable domain, remainder taken from reference TRBV5-4 and TRBJ2-1, is ETGVTQSPTHLIKTRGQQVTLRCSSQSGHNTVSWYQQALGQGPQFIFQYYREEENGRGNFPPRFSGLQFPNYSSELNVNALELDDSALYLCASSSSTSGNNEQFFGPGTRLTVL.

In this sample, this clone turned up a few times. The chain couples TRBV5-5 to TRBJ1-5; a weak D match, TRBD1 (6 bases). There are 16 residues in the CDR3. V was pared by 3 bases and J by 6 bases, with 19 bases between. Germline assignment: CDR1 SGHKS and CDR2 YYEKEE (reference sequence). The CDR3 bases are TGTGCCAGCAGCTACTCCGGGGGAGGGGGTGCTCAGCCCCAGCATTTT. Protein: CASSYSGGGGAQPQHF.

This clone showed up just a few times. This chain uses TRBV11-2 with TRBJ1-3, with TRBD1 matching over 7 bases. J lost 0 bases, V lost 4 bases, and 3 bases had no gene match. The CDR3 contains 15 residues. Germline loops: CDR1 SGHAT, CDR2 FQNNGV. In nucleotides, the CDR3 is TGTGCCAGCAGCTCGGGACAGAGCTCTGGAAACACCATATATTTT. Translated, it gives CASSSGQSSGNTIYF.

The chain is built from TRBV5-1 and TRBJ1-2; 7 nucleotides line up with TRBD1. CDR3 length: 13 amino acids. The V gene end was trimmed by 4 bases and the J gene end by 4 bases; junction bases not matched to a gene: 4. Germline V lookup: CDR1 SGHRS, CDR2 YFSETQ. CDR3 DNA: TGCGCCAGCAGCCCGGGACAGCCCTATGGCTACACCTTC. Protein sequence: CASSPGQPYGYTF.

V gene TRBV9 combines with J gene TRBJ1-4, with 9 bases lining up with TRBD1. The junction had 10 bases not matched to a gene; V was cut back by 4 bases and J by 9 bases. Germline values: CDR1 SGDLS, CDR2 YYNGEE. CDR3 length equals 15 residues. The CDR3 DNA reads as TGTGCCAGCAGCCCCCCCGGGACAGGGACTCAAAAACTGTTTTTT. Its protein is CASSPPGTGTQKLFF.

J is TRBJ1-3 and V is TRBV7-8; the D gene is possibly TRBD1 (5 bases). This CDR3 has 14 amino acids. Germline assignment: CDR1 SGHVS and CDR2 FQNEAQ. V was pared by 6 bases and J by 7 bases, with 16 bases between. The CDR3 protein is CASRTQGSWNTIYF. The CDR3 DNA follows: TGTGCCAGCAGGACTCAGGGTTCGTGGAACACCATATATTTT.

As to this clone: A read error may produce the germline difference seen at one junction end. The chain employs TRBV11-2 and TRBJ1-2, with D possibly TRBD1 on 5 matching bases. Germline V gene lookup returns CDR1 SGHAT and CDR2 FQNNGV. This CDR3 is built from 14 residues. CDR3 DNA: TGTGCCGGCAGCTTAGATCGACAGTTCTATGGCTACACCTTC. It translates to CAGSLDRQFYGYTF.

The rearrangement uses TRBV5-6 and TRBJ1-6, with 9 bases matching TRBD1. Germline CDR1 and CDR2: SGHDT and YYEEEE. Trimming took 8 bases from V and 10 from J; bases not matched to a gene: 13. The CDR3 runs 15 residues. This CDR3 is CASNRRTGVDSPLHF. In nucleotides, the CDR3 is TGTGCCAGTAACCGCAGGACAGGGGTGGACTCACCCCTCCACTTT.

This clone appeared a single time. The J gene is TRBJ1-4, the V gene TRBV3-1 (or the pseudogene TRBV3-2); D possibly corresponds to TRBD1 (6 bases). The CDR3 length is 15 residues. Trimming shortened V by 4 bases and J by 0 bases, and 9 bases separated the two germline ends. Looked up from germline, CDR1 is LGHDT and CDR2 is YNNKEL (reference sequence). The DNA of the CDR3 is TGTGCCAGCAGCCTTCGGACAGCAACTAATGAAAAACTGTTTTTT. This encodes CASSLRTATNEKLFF.

This chain connects TRBV29-1 to TRBJ2-1; TRBD1 matches 8 bases. Per the germline V gene, CDR1 is SQVTM and CDR2 is ANQGSEA. The CDR3 consists of 12 residues. J was trimmed by 7 bases and V by 7 bases; bases with no gene match: 6. The CDR3 DNA is TGCAGCGCTGGGACAGGTTTGAATGAGCAGTTCTTC. It is translated as CSAGTGLNEQFF.

The J gene is TRBJ2-7, the V gene TRBV3-1 (or the pseudogene TRBV3-2), with D possibly TRBD2 on 6 matching bases. Germline V gene lookup returns CDR1 LGHDT and CDR2 YNNKEL (reference sequence). V lost 4 bases to trimming and J lost 0 bases, with 10 bases between them. This CDR3 has 14 amino acids. The CDR3 protein is CASSPGLFSYEQYV. The CDR3 DNA sequence: TGTGCCAGCAGCCCGGGACTTTTCTCCTACGAGCAGTACGTC.

This clone occurred a few times. The rearrangement uses TRBV10-3 and TRBJ2-1, with a weak D call TRBD2 (5 bases). CDR1 and CDR2 from the germline V gene are ENHRY and SYGVKD. V was cut by 9 bases and J by 0 bases, with 21 bases left in between. There are 17 residues in the CDR3. This CDR3 is CAIGGDSKGRSYNEQFF. CDR3 DNA: TGTGCCATTGGAGGCGACTCCAAGGGCCGCTCCTACAATGAGCAGTTCTTC.

The chain carries TRBV7-2 and TRBJ2-7, with TRBD1 matching over 9 bases. The V and J ends lost 5 bases and 2 bases, in that order; junction bases with no gene match: 4. This CDR3 is built from 14 residues. Per germline, CDR1 SGHTA and CDR2 FQGNSA. This CDR3 is CASSTTGGAYEQYF. The CDR3 DNA sequence: TGTGCCAGCAGCACGACAGGGGGGGCCTACGAGCAGTACTTC.